This entry lists 14 T cell receptor beta chains sequenced from one sample in a study of response to subunit inactivated influenza vaccine. TCRdb recomputed calls from the RT-PCR reads with MiXCR, one row per CDR3 protein. The repertoire holds about 780,000 distinct CDR3 sequences, with approximately 17% as singletons. The sample here was PBMCs from blood, taken roughly 5 days after vaccination. These receptors came from a man aged 50 or older who received an inactivated influenza vaccine.

The sample holds a few counts of this clonotype. CDR3 amino acids: CSTLRLFTEAFF. The CDR3 DNA reads as TGCAGCACCCTTCGTTTATTCACTGAAGCTTTCTTT. The chain is built from TRBV20-1 and TRBJ1-1; no firm D call. CDR3 length: 12 amino acids. Germline assignment: CDR1 DFQATT and CDR2 SNEGSKA (reference sequence).

On this clonotype: A much larger clone differs by one base, so this may be a read error. The chain has TRBV7-2 and TRBJ2-7; no firm D call. Trimming took off 7 bases at V and 6 bases at J, with 10 bases between the two ends. Germline values: CDR1 SGHTA, CDR2 FQGNSA. This CDR3 region has 11 residues. In DNA, the CDR3 is TGTGCCAGCACCTCCTTGGGCGAGCAGTACTTC. Amino acid sequence: CASTSLGEQYF.

This clonotype was seen more than once but under ten times. The rearrangement joins TRBV7-2 to TRBJ1-1; D perhaps matches TRBD1 (5 bases). V was clipped by 5 bases and J by 4 bases, with 11 bases between them. The CDR3 has 13 residues. CDR1 and CDR2 (germline): SGHTA, FQGNSA. The CDR3 DNA is TGTGCCAGCAGCCAAGAAGGGGTCACTGAAGCTTTCTTT. Translation: CASSQEGVTEAFF.

This clonotype was seen many times. The CDR3 coding sequence is TGTGCCAGCAGCGTGGGGGGAGATTCTAACTATGGCTACACCTTC. This translates into CASSVGGDSNYGYTF. The gene calls are TRBV9 and TRBJ1-2; D is possibly TRBD1 (5 bases). The ends were cut back, 2 bases at V and 0 bases at J, with 11 bases in the middle. This CDR3 is 15 amino acids long. Germline V gene data show CDR1 as SGDLS and CDR2 as YYNGEE.

The chain combines TRBV30 with TRBJ2-7; D tentatively fits TRBD1 or TRBD2 (5 bases each). The CDR3 has 13 amino acids. V gave up 2 bases and J gave up 5 bases, with 13 bases separating them. Per the germline V gene, CDR1 is GTSNPN and CDR2 is SVGIG (reference sequence). In DNA, the CDR3 is TGTGCCTGGAGTTTGGGGGTTCTCAACGAGCAGTACTTC. Protein product: CAWSLGVLNEQYF.

This clonotype occurred a few times. J is TRBJ2-4 and V is TRBV7-2, with 8 bases matching TRBD1. V gave up 3 bases and J gave up 15 bases; unmatched junction bases: 7. In germline, CDR1 is SGHTA, CDR2 FQGNSA. The CDR3 loop spans 12 amino acids. The CDR3, as DNA: TGTGCCAGCAGCTTTGACAGGGGCGAGAGGTACTTC. Amino acid sequence: CASSFDRGERYF.

In this sample, this clonotype turned up a few times. The rearrangement joins TRBV5-1 to TRBJ2-7; the D gene is possibly TRBD1 (7 bases). The V gene lost 10 bases and the J gene lost 1 base, with 24 bases spanning the gap. Germline CDR1 reads SGHRS; CDR2 reads YFSETQ. This CDR3 is 16 amino acids long. This CDR3 is CAGATHRGGHSYEQYF. The CDR3 coding sequence is TGCGCCGGAGCAACTCACAGGGGAGGTCATTCCTACGAGCAGTACTTC.

This clonotype came up a few times. The chain uses TRBV7-3 and TRBJ1-2; D uncertain. The V gene's germline CDR1 is SGHTA and CDR2 FQGTGA. Trimming shortened V by 4 bases and J by 8 bases, and 14 bases separated the two germline ends. CDR3 length: 13 residues. This chain's CDR3 is CASSYSSGLGYTF. For the CDR3, the DNA is TGTGCCAGCAGCTACTCCTCAGGATTGGGCTACACCTTC.

This clonotype has more than one count but fewer than ten. The chain combines TRBV25-1 with TRBJ2-7; 9 bases map to TRBD1. This CDR3 has 14 residues. Trimming cost V 7 bases and J 1 base; bases outside gene matches: 5. CDR1 is MGHDK, CDR2 SYGVNS, per germline. The CDR3 reads CASTNRGLSYEQYF. CDR3 in DNA: TGTGCCAGCACCAACAGGGGGCTATCCTACGAGCAGTACTTC.

This clonotype appeared many times. This chain links TRBV20-1 with TRBJ1-6; D is uncertain. The CDR3 loop spans 14 amino acids. Deletions cut 5 bases from V and 7 bases from J, with 15 bases between. Germline CDR1 reads DFQATT; CDR2 reads SNEGSKA (reference sequence). Here the CDR3 DNA reads TGCAGTGCTCTGACTGGGCAATCAAATTCACCCCTCCACTTT. It is translated as CSALTGQSNSPLHF.

The genes are TRBV6-2 or TRBV6-3 and TRBJ2-7, with D possibly TRBD2 on 5 matching bases. With 3 bases removed from V and 5 bases from J, the gap between germline ends came to 14 bases. CDR3 size: 14 residues. CDR1 and CDR2 (germline): MNHEY, SVGEGT. The CDR3 bases are TGTGCCAGCAGTTATTTCCCCATGGAGGACGAGCAGTACTTC. It is translated as CASSYFPMEDEQYF.

V usage is TRBV6-6 and J usage is TRBJ1-1; D gene ambiguous. With 0 bases removed from V and 6 bases from J, the gap between germline ends came to 5 bases. CDR3 length equals 12 residues. Germline V gene lookup returns CDR1 MNHNY and CDR2 SVGAGI (reference sequence). CDR3 region: CASSYSRPEAFF. For the CDR3, the DNA is TGTGCCAGCAGTTACTCGAGGCCTGAAGCTTTCTTT.

This clonotype was picked up a small number of times. V usage is TRBV11-2 and J usage is TRBJ2-1; weak D call: TRBD1 (6 bases). The germline V and J ends were trimmed by 5 bases and 1 base, with 15 bases remaining between them. CDR1 and CDR2 from the germline V gene are SGHAT and FQNNGV. The CDR3 has 16 residues. CDR3 sequence reads: CASSRTSGASYNEQFF. CDR3 DNA sequence: TGTGCCAGCAGCCGTACCTCAGGGGCGTCCTACAATGAGCAGTTCTTC.

The chain has TRBV6-1 and TRBJ2-1, with D possibly being TRBD2 (6 bases). Germline V gene data show CDR1 as MNHNS and CDR2 as SASEGT. CDR3 size: 15 residues. Trimming took 6 bases from V and 2 from J, leaving 14 bases between them. CDR3 coding DNA: TGTGCCAGCAGCCCCCCTGGAGGGGCCTACAATGAGCAGTTCTTC. It codes for CASSPPGGAYNEQFF.